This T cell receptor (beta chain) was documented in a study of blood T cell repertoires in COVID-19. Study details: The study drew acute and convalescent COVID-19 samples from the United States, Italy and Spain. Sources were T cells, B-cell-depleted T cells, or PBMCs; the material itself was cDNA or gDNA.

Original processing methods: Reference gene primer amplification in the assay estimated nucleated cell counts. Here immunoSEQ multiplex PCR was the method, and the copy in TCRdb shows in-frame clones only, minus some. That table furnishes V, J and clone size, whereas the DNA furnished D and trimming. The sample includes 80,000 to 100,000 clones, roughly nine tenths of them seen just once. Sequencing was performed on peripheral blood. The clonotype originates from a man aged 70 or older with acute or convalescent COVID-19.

The CDR3 nucleotides are TGTGCCAGCAGTGAACAGGGTACCTCTGGAAACACCATATATTTT. Translated: CASSEQGTSGNTIYF. The J gene is TRBJ1-3, the V gene TRBV6-1; possibly TRBD1 for D (5 bases). V was shortened by 2 bases and J by 0 bases, with 8 bases between the two germline ends. Germline V lookup: CDR1 MNHNS, CDR2 SASEGT. The CDR3 covers 15 residues.